The 7 T cell receptor beta chains reported below all come from one sample, sequenced in a study of PD-1 blockade in classical Hodgkin lymphoma. TCRdb's copy holds only in-frame clones and misses some; the assay was immunoSEQ multiplex PCR. The profile shows 4,000 to 4,500 clones, 78% of them singletons. Autologous stem cell transplantation was followed by relapse in every patient, and brentuximab vedotin exposure varied. The CD4+ T cells used were purified from thawed PBMCs through magnetic negative selection. The sample in question was CD4+ T cells from blood, obtained at baseline. Every receptor here comes from a human donor with classical Hodgkin lymphoma.

This clone was seen only once. The V gene is TRBV11-1, the J gene TRBJ1-6; D may be TRBD1 (5 bases). The CDR3 spans 15 residues. V was shortened by 2 bases and J by 8 bases, with 13 bases between the two germline ends. The germline V gene encodes CDR1 SGHAT and CDR2 FQDESV (reference sequence). The CDR3 loop is CASSLTWGNDSPLHF. The CDR3 DNA is TGTGCCAGCAGCTTAACATGGGGGAATGATTCACCCCTCCACTTT.

The genes are TRBV28 and TRBJ1-6; D call uncertain. V shed 0 bases and J shed 9 bases, with 18 bases lying between them. The CDR3 totals 17 residues. Germline CDR1 and CDR2: MDHEN and SYDVKM. The CDR3 nucleotides read TGTGCCAGCAGTTTATGGACCCCCTACAAACGTGGTTCACCCCTCCACTTT. This codes for CASSLWTPYKRGSPLHF.

This chain's CDR3 is CASMPDNTGELFF. CDR3 sequence (DNA): TGCGCCAGCATGCCAGATAACACCGGGGAGCTGTTTTTT. V is TRBV10-1 and J is TRBJ2-2; D not resolved. V lost 7 bases to trimming and J lost 2 bases, with 8 bases between them. Looked up from germline, CDR1 is WNHNN and CDR2 is SYGVQD (reference sequence). CDR3 length: 13 residues.

This clone turned up a few times. The genes are TRBV7-9 and TRBJ1-2; 8 nucleotides align to TRBD1. Trimming cost V 5 bases and J 8 bases; bases outside gene matches: 7. Germline CDR1 reads SEHNR; CDR2 reads FQNEAQ (reference sequence). The CDR3 is 13 residues long. The CDR3 nucleotides read TGTGCCAGCAGCCAAGAACAGGGGGAGGGCTACACCTTC. Protein sequence: CASSQEQGEGYTF.

This CDR3 is CASRPEATLKRKAFF. The CDR3 DNA reads TGTGCCAGCCGCCCTGAGGCTACATTAAAAAGGAAGGCTTTCTTT. This rearrangement joins TRBV2 to TRBJ1-1; no firm D call. Germline CDR1 reads SNHLY; CDR2 reads FYNNEI. Trimming took off 8 bases at V and 11 bases at J, with 27 bases between the two ends. The CDR3 is made up of 15 amino acids.

The chain couples TRBV5-1 to TRBJ1-2; 9 bases map to TRBD1. Germline V gene lookup returns CDR1 SGHRS and CDR2 YFSETQ. This CDR3 region has 15 residues. V gave up 2 bases and J gave up 6 bases; unmatched junction bases: 8. CDR3 residues: CASSFWDRDDNGYTF. The CDR3 nucleotides are TGCGCCAGCAGCTTTTGGGACAGGGATGATAATGGCTACACCTTC.

The chain has TRBV11-3 and TRBJ2-2; D ambiguous. V shed 2 bases and J shed 7 bases, with 8 bases lying between them. CDR1 and CDR2 from the germline V gene are SGHNT and YENEEA. This CDR3 has 13 residues. Here the CDR3 DNA reads TGTGCCAGCAGCTTATTAAGTTACGGGGAGCTGTTTTTT. This gives the protein CASSLLSYGELFF.